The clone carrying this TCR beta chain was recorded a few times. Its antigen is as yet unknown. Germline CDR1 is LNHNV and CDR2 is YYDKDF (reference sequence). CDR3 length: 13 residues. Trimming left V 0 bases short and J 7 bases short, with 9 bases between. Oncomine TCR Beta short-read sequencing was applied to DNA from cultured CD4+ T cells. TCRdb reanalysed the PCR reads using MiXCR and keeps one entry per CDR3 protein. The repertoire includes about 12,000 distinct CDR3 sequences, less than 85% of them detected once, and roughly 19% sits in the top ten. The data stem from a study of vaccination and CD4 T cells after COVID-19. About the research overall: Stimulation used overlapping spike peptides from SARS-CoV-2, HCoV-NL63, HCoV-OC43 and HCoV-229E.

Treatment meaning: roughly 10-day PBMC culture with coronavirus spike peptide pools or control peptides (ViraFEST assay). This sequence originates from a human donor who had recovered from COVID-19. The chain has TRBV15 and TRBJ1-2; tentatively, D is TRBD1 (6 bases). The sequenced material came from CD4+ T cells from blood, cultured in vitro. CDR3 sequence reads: CATSRDWTAGYTF. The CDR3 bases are TGTGCCACCAGCAGAGATTGGACAGCTGGCTACACCTTC.